Sequencing of this T cell receptor (beta chain) was carried out in a study of T cell changes during pregnancy in multiple sclerosis. Repertoires were generated with immunoSEQ multiplex PCR, while TCRdb's copy carries only in-frame clones and drops some. The table lists roughly 25,000 clones, around 90% of them singletons. The material was CD4+ T cells from peripheral blood mononuclear cells, obtained in the first trimester of pregnancy. The clonotype was recovered from a female donor in good health, enrolled as a control in a pregnancy study.

CDR3 nucleotide sequence: TGTGCCAGCACCCCAAGACTTAGGTCCGAGCCCCAGCATTTT. Its translation is CASTPRLRSEPQHF. The chain employs TRBV2 and TRBJ1-5; D is ambiguous. CDR3 length: 14 amino acids. Germline values: CDR1 SNHLY, CDR2 FYNNEI. Deletions cut 7 bases from V and 8 bases from J, with 18 bases between.